These 21 T cell receptor beta chains came from one sample sequenced in a study of Graves' ophthalmopathy and Graves' hyperthyroidism. The study amplified TCR beta CDR3 regions using RNA transcripts. First-round RT-PCR employed HTBI primers, with a second-round multiplex PCR after it. MiXCR was run by TCRdb on the multiplex PCR reads, yielding one entry per CDR3 protein. The sample carries about 620,000 distinct CDR3 sequences, 22% recorded once. The sequencing input was peripheral blood. Every receptor here comes from a woman between 18 and 29 years old with stable Graves' hyperthyroidism. Some clones in this sample may be carry-over from other donors' samples.

This rearrangement joins TRBV5-1 to TRBJ2-5, with TRBD2 identical over 9 bases. Germline assignment: CDR1 SGHRS and CDR2 YFSETQ. The CDR3 sequence is 15 residues long. V dropped 2 bases and J dropped 2; count of bases not matched to a gene: 4. The CDR3: CASSFVLAGQETQYF. The DNA for the CDR3 is TGCGCCAGCAGCTTTGTGCTAGCGGGACAAGAGACCCAGTACTTC.

This clonotype was picked up many times. The chain carries TRBV7-9 and TRBJ1-5; tentatively, D is TRBD1 (5 bases). This CDR3 is 14 amino acids long. Trimming stripped 5 bases from V and 6 bases from J, with 14 bases between. Germline CDR1 is SEHNR and CDR2 is FQNEAQ (reference sequence). The CDR3 nucleotides are TGTGCCAGCAGCCCCTATCCGGGGGGTCAGCCCCAGCATTTT. Protein: CASSPYPGGQPQHF.

V usage is TRBV6-1 and J usage is TRBJ1-1; D might be TRBD1 (6 bases). From germline, CDR1 is MNHNS and CDR2 SASEGT. Trimming left V 5 bases short and J 4 bases short, with 17 bases between. There are 15 residues in the CDR3. This chain's CDR3 is CASSLEQGGSTEAFF. The CDR3 DNA reads as TGTGCCAGCAGTCTGGAACAGGGCGGAAGCACTGAAGCTTTCTTT.

This clonotype showed up many times. This chain connects TRBV12-3 or TRBV12-4 to TRBJ1-1; a possible D gene is TRBD1 (5 bases). The V and J ends lost 7 bases and 2 bases respectively, with 14 bases between them. There are 14 residues in the CDR3. CDR3 in DNA: TGTGCCAGCACTCCGGGACCAGATAACACTGAAGCTTTCTTT. This translates into CASTPGPDNTEAFF.

The gene calls are TRBV4-1 and TRBJ1-5; a weak D match, TRBD1 (5 bases). Germline CDR1 reads MGHRA; CDR2 reads YSYEKL. This CDR3 has 17 amino acids. V lost 6 bases, J lost 3 bases, and 21 bases lay in between. CDR3 region: CASSLVAGTLPNQPQHF. The CDR3 DNA is TGCGCCAGCAGTCTCGTGGCAGGGACCCTTCCCAATCAGCCCCAGCATTTT.

The sample holds a few counts of this clonotype. The V and J genes are TRBV25-1 and TRBJ1-3; D is unresolved. Germline loops: CDR1 MGHDK, CDR2 SYGVNS. The CDR3 runs to 16 residues. V was clipped by 2 bases and J by 0 bases, with 11 bases between them. The CDR3 region has the DNA TGTGCCAGCAGTGAAGGACGGCAGAGCTCTGGAAACACCATATATTTT. It yields the protein CASSEGRQSSGNTIYF. Full variable domain (remainder filled in from reference TRBV25-1 and TRBJ1-3): EADIYQTPRYLVIGTGKKITLECSQTMGHDKMYWYQQDPGMELHLIHYSYGVNSTEKGDLSSESTVSRIRTEHFPLTLESARPSHTSQYLCASSEGRQSSGNTIYFGEGSWLTVV.

This clonotype has a count of ten or more. This chain uses TRBV4-1 with TRBJ2-7; D is unclear. CDR1 MGHRA and CDR2 YSYEKL come from the germline V gene. V was pared by 3 bases and J by 7 bases, with 13 bases between. The CDR3 length is 13 residues. CDR3 in amino acids: CASSHPLLREQYF. In DNA, the CDR3 is TGCGCCAGCAGCCACCCCTTACTACGAGAGCAGTACTTC.

In this sample, this clonotype turned up many times. V and J are TRBV9 and TRBJ2-7; 10 nucleotides line up with TRBD1. The germline CDR1 and CDR2 sequences are SGDLS and YYNGEE. The CDR3 contains 13 residues. V was pared by 0 bases and J by 6 bases, with 0 bases of the junction left unmatched. The DNA of the CDR3 is TGTGCCAGCAGCGTAGGGACAGGGGGCGAGCAGTACTTC. Translated: CASSVGTGGEQYF. Using reference TRBV9 and TRBJ2-7 for the parts outside the CDR3, the full variable domain is DSGVTQTPKHLITATGQRVTLRCSPRSGDLSVYWYQQSLDQGLQFLIQYYNGEERAKGNILERFSAQQFPDLHSELNLSSLELGDSALYFCASSVGTGGEQYFGPGTRLTVT.

This clonotype was seen repeatedly, ten times or more. V gene TRBV2 combines with J gene TRBJ2-5; D is possibly TRBD2 (5 bases). V dropped 6 bases and J dropped 1 base, with 12 bases sitting between them. The CDR3 length is 14 residues. Germline values: CDR1 SNHLY, CDR2 FYNNEI. CDR3 nucleotides: TGTGCCAGCAGCTCTCTTGGAGGCCAAGAGACCCAGTACTTC. Amino acid sequence: CASSSLGGQETQYF.

This clonotype was seen many times. This chain links TRBV12-3 or TRBV12-4 with TRBJ1-2, with D possibly TRBD1 on 6 matching bases. Trimming stripped 4 bases from V and 3 bases from J, with 15 bases between. There are 15 residues in the CDR3. In DNA form, the CDR3 reads TGTGCCAGCAGTTATCTCCGGGGGGCCTACTATGGCTACACCTTC. This sequence encodes CASSYLRGAYYGYTF.

This clonotype was picked up many times. CDR3 protein: CASSLFVDSGTEAFF. DNA for the CDR3: TGCGCCAGCAGCTTGTTTGTAGACAGTGGCACTGAAGCTTTCTTT. V is TRBV5-1 and J is TRBJ1-1, with TRBD1 as a possible D gene (5 bases). Between the trimmed V and J ends, which lost 1 base and 4 bases, there was a span of 14 bases. Germline lookup yields CDR1 SGHRS and CDR2 YFSETQ. The CDR3 has 15 residues.

Ten or more counts support this clonotype. The chain is built from TRBV7-9 and TRBJ1-2; 7 nucleotides match TRBD1. Germline V gene sequence: CDR1 SEHNR, CDR2 FQNEAQ (reference sequence). CDR3 length: 13 amino acids. The V gene end was trimmed by 6 bases and the J gene end by 8 bases; junction bases not matched to a gene: 9. The CDR3 here is CASSFTGQSGYTF. CDR3 bases: TGTGCCAGCAGTTTTACGGGACAGAGCGGCTACACCTTC.

The table lists this clonotype with many counts. The germline gene is not matched at one end of the junction; a read error may be the cause. The gene calls are TRBV19 and TRBJ2-7, with D perhaps TRBD2 (6 bases). CDR3 length: 14 residues. Germline V gene lookup returns CDR1 LNHDA and CDR2 SQIVND (reference sequence). The CDR3, as DNA: TGTGCCAGTAGTAAACGGGACTCCTCCCACGAGCAGTACTTC. Protein: CASSKRDSSHEQYF.

The chain uses TRBV10-3 and TRBJ1-1; D not resolved. The V and J ends lost 7 bases and 0 bases respectively, with 9 bases between them. CDR1 and CDR2 from the germline V gene are ENHRY and SYGVKD. The CDR3 consists of 13 residues. CDR3 nucleotides: TGTGCCATCACGGGCACCGTGAACACTGAAGCTTTCTTT. Its protein is CAITGTVNTEAFF.

The rearrangement links TRBV2 to TRBJ2-5; tentative D call: TRBD2 (7 bases). Trimming removed 6 bases from V and 7 bases from J, with 12 bases in between. The CDR3 covers 12 residues. Germline V lookup: CDR1 SNHLY, CDR2 FYNNEI. The CDR3 nucleotides read TGTGCCAGCAGCGTAAGGGGGGGGACCCAGTACTTC. Translation gives CASSVRGGTQYF.

This chain links TRBV12-3 or TRBV12-4 with TRBJ1-1; TRBD1 matches 7 bases. V lost 5 bases to trimming and J lost 3 bases; unmatched junction nucleotides: 9. CDR3 length: 15 amino acids. CDR3 DNA: TGTGCCAGCAGTCCTCGTTTGCAGGGGGACACTGAAGCTTTCTTT. Translation gives CASSPRLQGDTEAFF.

This clonotype was seen repeatedly, ten times or more. The J gene is TRBJ1-2, the V gene TRBV5-1; 7 positions agree with TRBD1. Germline CDR1 SGHRS, CDR2 YFSETQ. The CDR3 runs 15 residues. Trimming cost V 4 bases and J 0 bases; bases outside gene matches: 6. The chain's CDR3 is CASSTSGQANYGYTF. The DNA for the CDR3 is TGCGCCAGCAGCACGAGTGGACAGGCTAACTATGGCTACACCTTC.

The chain recombines TRBV15 with TRBJ1-6; 7 bases match TRBD1. This CDR3 contains 17 residues. Losses at the gene ends were 5 bases for V and 9 bases for J; bases not matched to a gene: 16. Germline V CDR1 and CDR2: LNHNV, YYDKDF (reference sequence). The CDR3 coding sequence is TGTGCCACCAGCCGACTGATCTTAGGGACAGTATCTTCACCCCTCCACTTT. Its translation is CATSRLILGTVSSPLHF. Drawing the rest from reference TRBV15 and TRBJ1-6, the complete variable domain is DAMVIQNPRYQVTQFGKPVTLSCSQTLNHNVMYWYQQKSSQAPKLLFHYYDKDFNNEADTPDNFQSRRPNTSFCFLDIRSPGLGDTAMYLCATSRLILGTVSSPLHFGNGTRLTVT.

The chain couples TRBV5-1 to TRBJ2-7; D perhaps matches TRBD2 (7 bases). The germline CDR1 and CDR2 sequences are SGHRS and YFSETQ. Trimming removed 5 bases from V and 4 bases from J, with 22 bases in between. The CDR3 has 16 amino acids. The CDR3 DNA sequence: TGCGCCAGCAGTCTGAGCCCGAGGGGGGGATCATACGAGCAGTACTTC. The encoded protein is CASSLSPRGGSYEQYF.

This clonotype has a count of ten or more. The chain is built from TRBV6-1 and TRBJ1-1, with D tentatively TRBD1 (5 bases). V was shortened by 7 bases and J by 1 base, with 13 bases between the two germline ends. Germline V gene data show CDR1 as MNHNS and CDR2 as SASEGT. The CDR3 extends over 14 amino acids. CDR3 loop: CASIRPGQNTEAFF. In nucleotides, the CDR3 is TGTGCCAGCATTCGTCCGGGGCAGAACACTGAAGCTTTCTTT.

This clonotype was counted ten times or more. The rearrangement links TRBV12-3 or TRBV12-4 to TRBJ1-5, with 7 bases aligning to TRBD1. The CDR3 has 15 amino acids. Losses at the gene ends were 6 bases for V and 2 bases for J; bases not matched to a gene: 7. The CDR3 here is CASRSTGFGNQPQHF. DNA for the CDR3: TGTGCCAGCAGATCGACAGGGTTTGGCAATCAGCCCCAGCATTTT.